This is a list of T cell receptor beta chains from one sample in a study of T cells after yellow fever vaccination. TCRdb used MiXCR to reprocess the 5' RACE reads, holding one entry per CDR3 protein. Of 500,000 to 700,000 distinct CDR3 sequences listed, about 19% are singletons. The sample in question was PBMCs, obtained 15 days after the yellow fever booster vaccination. The receptors here all came from a man aged 25-45 years who received the YFV17D yellow fever vaccine. The CDR3 runs from the conserved cysteine through the conserved F or W. The D gene is left open where the match is weak. The size of a clone is reported for some rows only, either as once, few or many, or as a class for expanded clones.

.,TRBJ2-3,.,TRBV10-3,CAIGPGNTQYF,TGTGCCATAGGACCCGGCAATACGCAGTATTTT
.,TRBJ2-1,TRBD2,TRBV4-3,CASSRRGLAHNEQFF,TGCGCCAGCAGCCGCCGGGGACTAGCCCACAATGAGCAGTTCTTC
.,TRBJ2-7,TRBD2,TRBV30,CAWNLGGRAYEQYF,TGTGCCTGGAACCTCGGTGGGAGGGCCTACGAGCAGTACTTC
.,TRBJ1-2,TRBD1,TRBV12-3/TRBV12-4,CASSLWTGLSLTF,TGTGCCAGCAGTTTATGGACAGGCCTCTCGCTCACCTTC
few,TRBJ2-7,.,TRBV30,CAWSVNYEQYF,TGTGCCTGGAGTGTAAACTACGAGCAGTACTTC
.,TRBJ2-2,.,TRBV11-2,CASSLLPGGLFF,TGTGCCAGCAGCTTACTCCCGGGTGGGCTGTTTTTT
.,TRBJ2-2,TRBD1,TRBV6-2/TRBV6-3,CAVRTGIPGELFF,TGTGCCGTGCGGACAGGGATCCCCGGGGAGCTGTTTTTT
.,TRBJ2-1,TRBD2,TRBV6-5,CACGRVGEQFF,TGTGCGTGTGGGAGGGTGGGTGAGCAGTTCTTC
.,TRBJ2-1,.,TRBV4-1,CASSPKEASRVVGSEQFF,TGCGCCAGCAGCCCCAAGGAGGCTAGCCGGGTCGTAGGTAGCGAGCAGTTCTTC
.,TRBJ2-3,.,TRBV7-3,CASSLTGVEDTQYF,TGTGCCAGCAGCTTAACAGGGGTGGAAGATACGCAGTATTTT
.,TRBJ2-1,TRBD1,TRBV6-1,CASSLRDRVTYNEQFF,TGTGCCAGCAGCCTCCGGGACAGGGTCACCTACAATGAGCAGTTCTTC
.,TRBJ2-3,.,TRBV15,CATSIEVGDTQYF,TGTGCCACCAGTATAGAAGTTGGAGATACGCAGTATTTT
few,TRBJ2-3,.,TRBV20-1,CSAIQTLVSTDTQYF,TGCAGTGCTATCCAAACTCTAGTCAGCACAGATACGCAGTATTTT
few,TRBJ1-2,.,TRBV18,CASSAGATNYGYTF,TGTGCCAGCTCCGCAGGGGCCACTAACTATGGCTACACCTTC
.,TRBJ2-7,.,TRBV5-1,CASSRLSGYSYEQYF,TGCGCCAGCAGCCGTTTAAGCGGTTACTCCTACGAGCAGTACTTC
once,TRBJ2-3,.,TRBV7-2,CASSLAGGAAKSTDTQYF,TGTGCCAGCAGCTTAGCGGGTGGAGCGGCAAAGAGCACAGATACGCAGTATTTT
.,TRBJ2-7,.,TRBV23-1,CASSLRSSTRDLRSEQYF,TGCGCCAGCAGCCTTCGGAGTAGCACCAGGGACCTCCGGTCCGAGCAGTACTTC
few,TRBJ2-5,.,TRBV7-2,CASSLVGDLQETQYF,TGTGCCAGCAGCTTAGTTGGTGACCTCCAAGAGACCCAGTACTTC
few,TRBJ2-2,.,TRBV15,CATKPAAGELFF,TGTGCCACCAAGCCGGCGGCCGGGGAGCTGTTTTTT
few,TRBJ2-2,TRBD2,TRBV4-3,CASSRTDMSSGYTGELFF,TGCGCCAGCTCCCGGACAGATATGTCTAGCGGGTACACCGGGGAGCTGTTTTTT
.,TRBJ2-1,TRBD2,TRBV20-1,CSAGFGLGRIEQFF,TGCAGTGCTGGTTTTGGACTAGGACGTATTGAGCAGTTCTTC
.,TRBJ2-3,TRBD2,TRBV5-1,CASSLDPWTSGRRRTDTQYF,TGCGCCAGCAGCTTGGACCCCTGGACTAGCGGGAGACGACGCACAGATACGCAGTATTTT
.,TRBJ2-1,.,TRBV6-6,CASSYQRDEQFF,TGTGCCAGCAGTTACCAACGGGATGAGCAGTTCTTC
.,TRBJ2-7,TRBD2,TRBV5-1,CASTGSGESYEQYF,TGCGCCAGCACAGGAAGCGGGGAAAGCTACGAGCAGTACTTC
.,TRBJ2-2,.,TRBV20-1,CSASRTAGTGELFF,TGCAGTGCAAGCCGGACGGCGGGGACCGGGGAGCTGTTTTTT